This entry concerns a single TCR beta chain. This record comes from a study of blood T cell repertoires in COVID-19. The wider study: Samples representing acute and convalescent COVID-19 were sourced from the United States, Italy and Spain.

Data came from immunoSEQ multiplex PCR; TCRdb stores just in-frame clones and leaves some out. The table shows about 33,000 clones, with about 88% occurring only once. The CDR3 has 15 residues. V was cut by 2 bases and J by 4 bases, with 15 bases left in between. CDR1 and CDR2 from the germline V gene are SGHRS and YFSETQ. The rearrangement joins TRBV5-1 to TRBJ2-5; D is perhaps TRBD2 (5 bases). The origin of this receptor is a man in his 70s with acute or convalescent COVID-19. The specimen sequenced was peripheral blood. The CDR3 spells CASSLSGELGETQYF. In nucleotides, the CDR3 is TGCGCCAGCAGCTTATCCGGGGAGCTCGGAGAGACCCAGTACTTC.